Listed here are 8 T cell receptor beta chains from one sample, sequenced in a study of tissue T cells after allogeneic stem cell transplantation. TCRdb keeps only in-frame clones here, not all; method: immunoSEQ multiplex PCR. The sample includes 6,500 to 8,000 clones, around 50% of them seen just once. Time point: mouse harvest day 7 after allogeneic transplant. Mouse grafts combined 10^7 T-cell-depleted bone marrow cells with 10^6 splenic CD5+ T cells. The sequenced sample consisted of gut tissue. These receptors originate from a female BALB/c mouse given C57BL/6 T cells with graft-versus-host disease after an allogeneic hematopoietic cell transplant.

Concerning this clone itself: Mouse names are used for the genes. The CDR3 extends 1 residue past the end of the read, so its final part is completed from the germline J gene. The J gene is TRBJ1-6, the V gene TRBV26; 7 nucleotides agree with TRBD1. TRBJ1-6 is an open reading frame whose function is uncertain. V gave up 2 bases and J gave up 3 bases; unmatched junction bases: 1. The CDR3 loop spans 15 amino acids. Germline CDR1 is KGHPV and CDR2 is FQNQEV (reference sequence). CDR3 bases read: TGTGCCAGCAGTCTGGGGGACAGCTATAATTCGCCCCTCTAC. This codes for CASSLGDSYNSPLY. The CDR3, in full, reads CASSLGDSYNSPLYF.

This clone was seen more than once but under ten times. Gene names follow the mouse nomenclature. The CDR3 end lies 1 residue beyond the end of the read and is filled in from the germline J gene. The genes are TRBV5 and TRBJ2-7, with TRBD2 matching 10 bases. In germline, CDR1 is LGHNA, CDR2 YNLKQL (reference sequence). CDR3 size: 14 residues. V was pared by 1 base and J by 7 bases, with 4 bases of the junction left unmatched. CDR3 residues: CASSQGLGGREQYF. Incomplete CDR3 DNA: TGTGCCAGCAGCCAAGGGCTGGGGGGGCGAGAACAGTAC.

On this clone itself: The germline and genes are mouse ones. The read finishes 1 residue shy of the CDR3 end, and the germline J gene is used to complete it. The chain employs TRBV23 and TRBJ2-1; the table assigns TRBD1, which was not confirmed against the DNA. From germline, CDR1 is KGHTA and CDR2 FQNQQP. CDR3 length: 14 amino acids. The sequenced CDR3 bases are TGCTCCAGCAGTCAACAGGGGAACTATGCTGAGCAGTTC. Translated, it gives CSSSQQGNYAEQF. The complete CDR3 protein is CSSSQQGNYAEQFF.

Concerning this clone: Mouse gene names and germline throughout. The CDR3 is cut off 1 residue early in the read; its end comes from the germline J gene. The chain couples TRBV2 to TRBJ2-4; D gene unclear. The CDR3 extends over 13 amino acids. The germline gives CDR1 LGHNA, CDR2 YSYQKL. Trimming pared 2 bases from V and 0 bases from J, leaving 3 bases between. CDR3 DNA, as far as it was read: TGTGCCAGCAGCCAAAATAGTCAAAACACCTTGTAC. Protein product: CASSQNSQNTLY. From start to end, the CDR3 is CASSQNSQNTLYF.

Comment on this clone: The gene names here belong to mouse. From the germline J gene comes the end of the CDR3, since the read stops 1 residue before it. At the DNA level, this CDR3 is encoded by other sequences in the same sample as well. J is TRBJ1-6 and V is TRBV26; no clear D. TRBJ1-6 is identified as an open reading frame with a role that is uncertain. CDR3 length: 13 amino acids. The V gene lost 0 bases and the J gene lost 3 bases, with 0 bases spanning the gap. Germline V gene data show CDR1 as KGHPV and CDR2 as FQNQEV (reference sequence). This CDR3 is CASSLSYNSPLYF. The covered CDR3 bases are TGTGCCAGCAGTCTGTCCTATAATTCGCCCCTCTAC.

On this clone itself: All gene names here are mouse names. The read stops 1 residue short of the end of the CDR3; the missing end is completed from the germline J gene. The rearrangement uses TRBV29 and TRBJ1-1; maybe TRBD1 (5 bases). The CDR3 sequence is 12 residues long. CDR1 and CDR2 (germline): MSHET, SYDVDS. With 2 bases removed from V and 8 bases from J, the gap between germline ends came to 9 bases. The sequenced part of the CDR3 DNA is TGTGCTAGCAGTTTACGCAGGGTGGAAGTCTTC. Protein product: CASSLRRVEVF. The whole CDR3 region reads CASSLRRVEVFF.

Regarding this clone: The germline and genes are mouse ones. This CDR3 is CASSHTGGAEVFF. The part of the CDR3 DNA that was read is TGTGCCAGCAGTCATACAGGGGGGGCAGAAGTCTTC. V and J are TRBV26 and TRBJ1-1, with 8 positions matching TRBD1. The read is 1 residue too short to cover the CDR3 end, so that end is filled in from the germline J gene. This CDR3 comprises 13 residues. The V segment lost 4 bases and the J segment 6 bases; nucleotides outside the gene matches: 4. CDR1 and CDR2 from the germline V gene are KGHPV and FQNQEV (reference sequence).

Details on this clone: Germline and genes: mouse. Read coverage stops 1 residue before the CDR3 terminus; the germline J gene supplies the remainder. The chain joins TRBV13-1 to TRBJ1-3; weak D call: TRBD1 (6 bases). The CDR3 is made up of 14 amino acids. The germline V and J ends were trimmed by 2 bases and 4 bases, with 10 bases remaining between them. The V gene's germline CDR1 is NSHNY and CDR2 SYGAGN. The CDR3 loop reads CASSEQGTGNTLYF. Partial CDR3 DNA: TGTGCCAGCAGTGAACAGGGAACCGGAAATACGCTCTAT.